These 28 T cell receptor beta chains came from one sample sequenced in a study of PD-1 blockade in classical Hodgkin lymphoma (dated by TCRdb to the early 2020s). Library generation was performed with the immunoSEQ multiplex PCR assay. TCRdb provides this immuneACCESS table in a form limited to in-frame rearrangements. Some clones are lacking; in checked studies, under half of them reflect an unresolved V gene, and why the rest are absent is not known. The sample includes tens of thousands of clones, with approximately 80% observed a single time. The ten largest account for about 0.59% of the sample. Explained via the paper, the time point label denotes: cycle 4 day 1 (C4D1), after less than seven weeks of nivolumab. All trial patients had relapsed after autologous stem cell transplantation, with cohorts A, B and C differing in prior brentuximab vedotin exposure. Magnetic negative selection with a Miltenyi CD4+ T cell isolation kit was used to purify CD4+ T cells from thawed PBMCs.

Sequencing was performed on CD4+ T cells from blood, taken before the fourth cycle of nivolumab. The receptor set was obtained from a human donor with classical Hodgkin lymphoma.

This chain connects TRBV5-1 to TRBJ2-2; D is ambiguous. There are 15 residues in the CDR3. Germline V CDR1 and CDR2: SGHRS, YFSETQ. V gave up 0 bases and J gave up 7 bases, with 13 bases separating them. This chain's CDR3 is CASSLAPGLSGELFF. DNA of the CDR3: TGCGCCAGCAGCTTGGCTCCGGGTTTGAGCGGGGAGCTGTTTTTT.

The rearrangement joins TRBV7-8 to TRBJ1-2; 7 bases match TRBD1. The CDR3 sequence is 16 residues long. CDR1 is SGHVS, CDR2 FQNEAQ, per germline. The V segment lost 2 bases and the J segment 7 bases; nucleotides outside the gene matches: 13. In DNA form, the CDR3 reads TGTGCCAGCAGCTTAAGACCAGGGGGGGAGCATAGTGGCTACACCTTC. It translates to CASSLRPGGEHSGYTF.

The chain's CDR3 is CASSRTGEGNTEAFF. The DNA for the CDR3 is TGCGCCAGCAGCAGGACAGGGGAGGGAAACACTGAAGCTTTCTTT. This chain connects TRBV5-1 to TRBJ1-1, with TRBD1 matching 9 bases. CDR1 and CDR2 from the germline V gene are SGHRS and YFSETQ. The junction had 6 bases not matched to a gene; V was cut back by 4 bases and J by 2 bases. This CDR3 is 15 amino acids long.

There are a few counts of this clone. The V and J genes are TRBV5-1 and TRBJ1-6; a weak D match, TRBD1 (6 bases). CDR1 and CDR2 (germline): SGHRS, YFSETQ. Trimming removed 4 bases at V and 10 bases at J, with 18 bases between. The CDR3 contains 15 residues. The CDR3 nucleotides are TGCGCCAGCAGCCCTCGAGCAGGGGACGGGTCACCCCTCCACTTT. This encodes CASSPRAGDGSPLHF.

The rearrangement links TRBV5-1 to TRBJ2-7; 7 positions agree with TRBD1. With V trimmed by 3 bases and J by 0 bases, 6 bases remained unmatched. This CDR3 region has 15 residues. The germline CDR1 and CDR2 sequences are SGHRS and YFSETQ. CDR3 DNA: TGCGCCAGCAGCTCGACAGGGTTGAGCTCCTACGAGCAGTACTTC. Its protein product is CASSSTGLSSYEQYF.

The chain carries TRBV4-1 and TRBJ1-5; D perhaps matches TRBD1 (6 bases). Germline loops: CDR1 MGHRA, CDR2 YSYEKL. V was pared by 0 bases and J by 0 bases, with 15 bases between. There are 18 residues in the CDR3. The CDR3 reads CASSQDGWGAVSNQPQHF. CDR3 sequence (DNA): TGCGCCAGCAGCCAAGATGGGTGGGGGGCGGTTAGCAATCAGCCCCAGCATTTT.

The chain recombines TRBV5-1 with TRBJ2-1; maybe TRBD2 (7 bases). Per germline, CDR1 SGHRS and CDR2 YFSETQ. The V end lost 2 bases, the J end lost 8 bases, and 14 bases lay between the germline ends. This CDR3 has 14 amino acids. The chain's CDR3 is CASSLGGAVHEQFF. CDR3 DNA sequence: TGCGCCAGCAGCTTAGGGGGGGCGGTTCATGAGCAGTTCTTC. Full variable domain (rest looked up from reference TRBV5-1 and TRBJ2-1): KAGVTQTPRYLIKTRGQQVTLSCSPISGHRSVSWYQQTPGQGLQFLFEYFSETQRNKGNFPGRFSGRQFSNSRSEMNVSTLELGDSALYLCASSLGGAVHEQFFGPGTRLTVL.

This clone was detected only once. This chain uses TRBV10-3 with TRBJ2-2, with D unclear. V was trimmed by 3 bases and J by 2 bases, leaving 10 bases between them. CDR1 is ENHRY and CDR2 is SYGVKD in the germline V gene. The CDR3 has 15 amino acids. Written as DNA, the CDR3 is TGTGCCATCAGTGATAGGCAGAGAAACACCGGGGAGCTGTTTTTT. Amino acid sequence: CAISDRQRNTGELFF.

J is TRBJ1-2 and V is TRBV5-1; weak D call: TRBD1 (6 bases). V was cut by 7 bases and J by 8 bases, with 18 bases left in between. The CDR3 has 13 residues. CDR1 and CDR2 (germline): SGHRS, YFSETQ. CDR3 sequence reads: CASSIPGTNGYTF. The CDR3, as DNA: TGCGCCAGCTCGATACCCGGGACAAACGGCTACACCTTC.

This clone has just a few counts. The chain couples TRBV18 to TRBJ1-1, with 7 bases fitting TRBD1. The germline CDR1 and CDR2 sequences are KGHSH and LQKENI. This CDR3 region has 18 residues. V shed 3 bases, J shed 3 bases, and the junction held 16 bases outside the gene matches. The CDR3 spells CASSPTTLTGTAYTEAFF. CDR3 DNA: TGTGCCAGCTCACCTACTACACTAACCGGGACAGCTTACACTGAAGCTTTCTTT.

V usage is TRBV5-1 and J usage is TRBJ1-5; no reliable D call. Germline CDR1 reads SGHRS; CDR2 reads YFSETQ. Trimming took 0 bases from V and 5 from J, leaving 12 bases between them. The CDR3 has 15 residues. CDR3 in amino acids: CASSLDSGTDQPQHF. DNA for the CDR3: TGCGCCAGCAGCTTGGATTCGGGAACAGATCAGCCCCAGCATTTT.

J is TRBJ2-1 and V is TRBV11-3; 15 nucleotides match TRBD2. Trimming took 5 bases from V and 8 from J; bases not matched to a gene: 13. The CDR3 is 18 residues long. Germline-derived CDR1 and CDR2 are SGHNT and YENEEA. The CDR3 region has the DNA TGTGCCAGCAGCCCAGGACTAGCGGGGGGGACTCGTTTCTATGAGCAGTTCTTC. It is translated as CASSPGLAGGTRFYEQFF.

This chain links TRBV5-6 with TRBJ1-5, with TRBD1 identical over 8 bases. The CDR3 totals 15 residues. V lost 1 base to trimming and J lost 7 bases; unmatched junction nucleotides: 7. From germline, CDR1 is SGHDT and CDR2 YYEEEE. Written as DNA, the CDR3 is TGTGCCAGCAGCTTGCGGCCAGGGGGCAGGCAGCCCCAGCATTTT. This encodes CASSLRPGGRQPQHF.

CDR3 bases: TGCGCCAGCAGCCGAGGGGGATTCGTCCTCTCTGGAAACACCATATATTTT. As protein: CASSRGGFVLSGNTIYF. The V call is TRBV4-1, the J call TRBJ1-3, with D possibly being TRBD1 (6 bases). Germline CDR1 is MGHRA and CDR2 is YSYEKL. Trimming removed 4 bases at V and 0 bases at J, with 16 bases between. CDR3 size: 17 residues.

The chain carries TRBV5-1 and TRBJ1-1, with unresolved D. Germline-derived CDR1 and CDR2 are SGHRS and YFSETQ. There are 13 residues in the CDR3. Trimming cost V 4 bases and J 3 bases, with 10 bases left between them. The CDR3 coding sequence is TGCGCCAGCAGCGACCAAGAGTACACTGAAGCTTTCTTT. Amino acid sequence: CASSDQEYTEAFF.

As DNA, the CDR3 is TGTGCCAGCAGCGGGGACACCTCCTATAATTCACCCCTCCACTTT. It codes for CASSGDTSYNSPLHF. The chain has TRBV11-2 and TRBJ1-6; D perhaps matches TRBD1 (6 bases). V was clipped by 5 bases and J by 0 bases, with 8 bases between them. Germline lookup yields CDR1 SGHAT and CDR2 FQNNGV. This CDR3 region has 15 residues.

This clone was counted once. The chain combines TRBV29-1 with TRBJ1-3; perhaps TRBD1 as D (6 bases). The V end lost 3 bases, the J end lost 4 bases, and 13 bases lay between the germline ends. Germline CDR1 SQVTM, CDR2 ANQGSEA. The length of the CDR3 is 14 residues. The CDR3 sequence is CSVEDSVKGNTIYF. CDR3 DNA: TGCAGCGTTGAGGACAGCGTGAAAGGAAACACCATATATTTT.

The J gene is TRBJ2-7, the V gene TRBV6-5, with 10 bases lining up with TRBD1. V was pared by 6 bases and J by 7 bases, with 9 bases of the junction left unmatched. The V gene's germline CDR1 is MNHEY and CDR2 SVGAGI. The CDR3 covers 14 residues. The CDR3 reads CASRPGQGVWEQYF. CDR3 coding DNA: TGTGCCAGCAGACCCGGACAGGGGGTCTGGGAGCAGTACTTC.

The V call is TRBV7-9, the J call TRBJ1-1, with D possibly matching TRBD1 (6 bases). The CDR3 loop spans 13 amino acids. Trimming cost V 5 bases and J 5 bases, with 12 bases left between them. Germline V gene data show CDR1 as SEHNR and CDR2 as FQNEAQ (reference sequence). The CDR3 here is CASSLQGTTEAFF. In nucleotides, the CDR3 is TGTGCCAGCAGCCTCCAGGGGACAACTGAAGCTTTCTTT. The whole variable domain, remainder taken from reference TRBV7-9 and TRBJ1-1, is DTGVSQNPRHKITKRGQNVTFRCDPISEHNRLYWYRQTLGQGPEFLTYFQNEAQLEKSRLLSDRFSAERPKGSFSTLEIQRTEQGDSAMYLCASSLQGTTEAFFGQGTRLTVV.

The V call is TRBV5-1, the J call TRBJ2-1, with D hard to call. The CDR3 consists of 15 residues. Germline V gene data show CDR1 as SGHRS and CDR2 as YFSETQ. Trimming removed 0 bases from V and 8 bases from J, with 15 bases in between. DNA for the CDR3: TGCGCCAGCAGCTTGGGCATTGTGGGGAACTATGAGCAGTTCTTC. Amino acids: CASSLGIVGNYEQFF.

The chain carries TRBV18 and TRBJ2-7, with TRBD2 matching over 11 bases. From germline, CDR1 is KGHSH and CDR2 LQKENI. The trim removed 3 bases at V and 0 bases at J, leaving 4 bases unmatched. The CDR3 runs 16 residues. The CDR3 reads CASSPGLAANSYEQYF. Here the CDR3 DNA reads TGTGCCAGCTCACCGGGACTAGCGGCGAACTCCTACGAGCAGTACTTC.

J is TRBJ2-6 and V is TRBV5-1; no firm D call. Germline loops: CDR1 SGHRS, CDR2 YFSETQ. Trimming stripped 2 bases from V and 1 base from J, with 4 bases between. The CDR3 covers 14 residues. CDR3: CASSLVSGANVLTF. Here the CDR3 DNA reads TGCGCCAGCAGCTTAGTGTCTGGGGCCAACGTCCTGACTTTC.

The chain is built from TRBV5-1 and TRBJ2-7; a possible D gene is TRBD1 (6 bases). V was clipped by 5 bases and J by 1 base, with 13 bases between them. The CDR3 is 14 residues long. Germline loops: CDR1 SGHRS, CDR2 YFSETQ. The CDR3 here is CASSGTGTSYEQYF. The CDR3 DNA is TGCGCCAGCAGTGGTACCGGGACATCCTACGAGCAGTACTTC.

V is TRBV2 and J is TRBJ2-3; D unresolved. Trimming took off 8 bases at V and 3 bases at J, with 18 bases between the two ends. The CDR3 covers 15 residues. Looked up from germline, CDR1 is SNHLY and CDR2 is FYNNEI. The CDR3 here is CASCTPPPPTDTQYF. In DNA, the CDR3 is TGTGCCAGCTGTACACCGCCGCCGCCAACAGATACGCAGTATTTT.

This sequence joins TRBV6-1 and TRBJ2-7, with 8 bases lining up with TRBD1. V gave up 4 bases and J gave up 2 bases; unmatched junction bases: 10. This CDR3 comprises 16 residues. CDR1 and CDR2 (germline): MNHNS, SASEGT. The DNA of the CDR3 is TGTGCCAGCAGTGGGTCGTGGACAGGGTCGACCTACGAGCAGTACTTC. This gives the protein CASSGSWTGSTYEQYF.

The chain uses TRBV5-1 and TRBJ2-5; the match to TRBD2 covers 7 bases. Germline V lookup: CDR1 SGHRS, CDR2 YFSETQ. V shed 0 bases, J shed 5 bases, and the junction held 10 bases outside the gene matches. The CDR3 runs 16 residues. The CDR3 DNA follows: TGCGCCAGCAGCTTGGCGCGGGGGATCGAAGGGGAGACCCAGTACTTC. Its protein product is CASSLARGIEGETQYF.

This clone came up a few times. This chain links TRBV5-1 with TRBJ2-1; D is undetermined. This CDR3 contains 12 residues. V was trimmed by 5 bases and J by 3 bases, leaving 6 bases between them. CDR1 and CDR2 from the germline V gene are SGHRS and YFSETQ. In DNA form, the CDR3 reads TGCGCCAGCAGTTTCAACTACAATGAGCAGTTCTTC. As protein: CASSFNYNEQFF.

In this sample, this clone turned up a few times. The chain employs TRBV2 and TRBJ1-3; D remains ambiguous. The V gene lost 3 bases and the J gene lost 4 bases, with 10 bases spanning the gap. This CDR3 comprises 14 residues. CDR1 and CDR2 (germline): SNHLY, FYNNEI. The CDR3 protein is CASSEPRSGNTIYF. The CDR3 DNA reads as TGTGCCAGCAGTGAGCCCAGGTCCGGAAACACCATATATTTT. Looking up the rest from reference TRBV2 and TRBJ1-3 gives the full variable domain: EPEVTQTPSHQVTQMGQEVILRCVPISNHLYFYWYRQILGQKVEFLVSFYNNEISEKSEIFDDQFSVERPDGSNFTLKIRSTKLEDSAMYFCASSEPRSGNTIYFGEGSWLTVV.